The text below deals with one TCR beta chain. Its antigen is unidentified. Investigators obtained sequences from unstimulated naive, memory, effector memory and TEMRA subsets in a few donor pairs. These data originate in a study of siplizumab effects on memory and regulatory T cells. CDR1 is MNHNS, CDR2 SASEGT, per germline. The CDR3 is 17 residues long. Trimming cost V 0 bases and J 8 bases, with 20 bases left between them. Measured with immunoSEQ multiplex PCR; TCRdb has only the in-frame clones, and not every one. The top ten hold roughly 3.8% of the sample, which has over 55,000 clones, roughly 85% seen once. Overall study results and limits: Unstimulated subsets captured only a minor fraction of alloreactive clones. In siplizumab cultures, the suppressive function of proliferating Tregs remained unconfirmed. Alloreactive sequences traceable to unstimulated CD4+ memory cells declined significantly under siplizumab.

This sequence was found in a human donor in good health. V gene TRBV6-1 combines with J gene TRBJ1-5; weak D call: TRBD1 (6 bases). Source material: memory CD4+ T cells sorted from blood. The CDR3: CASSEARGKTGYEPQHF. CDR3 DNA sequence: TGTGCCAGCAGTGAAGCGCGGGGAAAGACAGGTTATGAGCCCCAGCATTTT.